Listed here are 16 T cell receptor beta chains from one sample, sequenced in a study of T cell repertoires in cytomegalovirus infection. These TCRs' antigens remain unknown. TCRdb re-called the reads with MiXCR, one entry per CDR3 protein. The table includes 110,000 or so distinct CDR3 sequences, around 31% detected once. The material was CD8+ T cells from cultured PBMCs, obtained from culture after CMV antigen stimulation. The receptor set was obtained from a human donor in good health (CMV status not recorded). Some clones in this sample may be carry-over from other donors' samples.

The sample holds a few counts of this clonotype. The chain couples TRBV5-1 to TRBJ2-1; 8 bases are a match to TRBD1. With 5 bases clipped from V and 6 bases from J, the junction kept 7 bases outside the gene matches. Germline V gene sequence: CDR1 SGHRS, CDR2 YFSETQ. The CDR3 runs 14 residues. This CDR3 is CASSPGTGVNEQFF. The CDR3 DNA reads TGCGCCAGCAGTCCCGGGACAGGCGTCAATGAGCAGTTCTTC.

This clonotype has ten or more counts. The chain links TRBV7-3 to TRBJ2-2, with D tentatively TRBD1 (6 bases). This CDR3 has 15 amino acids. CDR1 is SGHTA and CDR2 is FQGTGA in the germline V gene. Trimming removed 5 bases from V and 2 bases from J, with 12 bases in between. The CDR3 region has the DNA TGTGCCAGCAGCCCGATTGGGACAAACACCGGGGAGCTGTTTTTT. Protein sequence: CASSPIGTNTGELFF.

This clonotype ranks as large. The V call is TRBV7-9, the J call TRBJ2-5; 7 bases are shared with TRBD1. Germline CDR1 and CDR2: SEHNR and FQNEAQ (reference sequence). This CDR3 is built from 16 residues. The trim removed 7 bases at V and 5 bases at J, leaving 16 bases unmatched. As DNA, the CDR3 is TGTGCCAGCACAGGTTTGGGGACAGTCCACCCTGAGACCCAGTACTTC. Translation gives CASTGLGTVHPETQYF.

The V and J genes are TRBV4-3 and TRBJ1-2, with 12 bases fitting TRBD1. Germline assignment: CDR1 LGHNA and CDR2 YSLEER. CDR3 length equals 16 residues. V was clipped by 0 bases and J by 6 bases; unmatched bases: 5. The CDR3 region has the DNA TGCGCCAGCAGCCAAGATGTTCGGGACAGGGGGCATGGCTACACCTTC. As protein: CASSQDVRDRGHGYTF.

This clonotype was picked up a small number of times. This sequence joins TRBV12-5 and TRBJ2-7; TRBD1 agrees at 8 bases. The CDR3 runs to 15 residues. Germline V gives CDR1 LGHNT, CDR2 FRNRAP. V lost 3 bases, J lost 4 bases, and 8 bases stayed unmatched. CDR3 protein: CASGFAGQGSYEQYF. As DNA, the CDR3 is TGTGCTAGTGGTTTCGCTGGACAGGGCAGTTACGAGCAGTACTTC. The complete variable domain, with remaining parts taken from reference TRBV12-5 and TRBJ2-7, reads DARVTQTPRHKVTEMGQEVTMRCQPILGHNTVFWYRQTMMQGLELLAYFRNRAPLDDSGMPKDRFSAEMPDATLATLKIQPSEPRDSAVYFCASGFAGQGSYEQYFGPGTRLTVT.

This chain links TRBV7-4 with TRBJ2-1; either TRBD1 or TRBD2 may fit D (5 bases each). Trimming shortened V by 2 bases and J by 5 bases, and 7 bases separated the two germline ends. This CDR3 has 13 residues. CDR1 SGHVT and CDR2 SQSDAQ come from the germline V gene. The CDR3 here is CASSLMGDNEQFF. CDR3 DNA sequence: TGTGCCAGCAGCTTAATGGGGGACAATGAGCAGTTCTTC.

This clonotype was seen more than once but under ten times. This rearrangement joins TRBV27 to TRBJ2-7; D gene ambiguous. This CDR3 is 13 amino acids long. Germline loops: CDR1 MNHEY, CDR2 SMNVEV (reference sequence). Trimming took off 11 bases at V and 0 bases at J, with 14 bases between the two ends. This chain's CDR3 is CASTGSTSYEQYF. CDR3 nucleotides: TGTGCCTCCACGGGCTCGACCTCCTACGAGCAGTACTTC.

This clonotype was found a few times. The chain joins TRBV6-4 to TRBJ2-1, with 11 bases matching TRBD2. CDR3 length: 16 amino acids. V gave up 0 bases and J gave up 2 bases; unmatched junction bases: 0. Germline values: CDR1 MRHNA, CDR2 SNTAGT. CDR3 DNA sequence: TGTGCCAGCAGTGACTCGACTAGCGGGGCCTACAATGAGCAGTTCTTC. It codes for CASSDSTSGAYNEQFF.

The chain has TRBV16 and TRBJ1-1, with TRBD1 matching over 7 bases. This CDR3 comprises 15 residues. CDR1 and CDR2 from the germline V gene are KGHSY and FQNENV. The V segment lost 2 bases and the J segment 11 bases; nucleotides outside the gene matches: 14. The CDR3 spells CASSQETGLMLSAFF. The CDR3 DNA reads as TGTGCCAGCAGCCAAGAGACAGGGCTTATGTTGTCGGCTTTCTTT.

This chain links TRBV12-3 or TRBV12-4 with TRBJ2-7; D is possibly TRBD1 (6 bases). The CDR3 contains 11 residues. V shed 8 bases and J shed 1 base, with 6 bases lying between them. This CDR3 is CASQGSYEQYF. CDR3 in DNA: TGTGCCAGCCAGGGGTCCTACGAGCAGTACTTC.

This clonotype has more than one count but fewer than ten. This sequence joins TRBV5-5 and TRBJ1-2, with TRBD1 matching over 9 bases. CDR1 is SGHKS and CDR2 is YYEKEE in the germline V gene (reference sequence). The CDR3 contains 15 residues. The junction had 4 bases not matched to a gene; V was cut back by 0 bases and J by 4 bases. CDR3 sequence: CASSLEGQGPYGYTF. CDR3 coding DNA: TGTGCCAGCAGCTTGGAGGGACAGGGACCCTATGGCTACACCTTC.

V is TRBV7-2 and J is TRBJ2-7; 7 nucleotides agree with TRBD1. V shed 0 bases, J shed 11 bases, and the junction held 19 bases outside the gene matches. The CDR3 consists of 17 residues. The germline CDR1 and CDR2 sequences are SGHTA and FQGNSA. CDR3 loop: CASSLARAAGGIPAEYF. Written as DNA, the CDR3 is TGTGCCAGCAGCTTAGCGCGGGCGGCAGGGGGAATACCCGCGGAGTACTTC.

The rearrangement uses TRBV5-1 and TRBJ1-2, with 9 bases that match TRBD1. The germline V gene has CDR1 SGHRS and CDR2 YFSETQ. The CDR3 totals 14 residues. Trimming cost V 3 bases and J 7 bases; bases outside gene matches: 7. CDR3 in amino acids: CASSSTGQGSGYTF. Here the CDR3 DNA reads TGCGCCAGCAGCTCAACGGGACAGGGTTCTGGCTACACCTTC.

In the case of this clonotype: This could be a read error, since a much larger clone is one nucleotide away. V and J are TRBV7-2 and TRBJ2-5; D might be TRBD2 (5 bases). Deletions cut 5 bases from V and 4 bases from J, with 11 bases between. Germline loops: CDR1 SGHTA, CDR2 FQGNSA. This CDR3 contains 13 residues. Here the CDR3 reads CASSPAGIETQYF. The CDR3 region has the DNA TGTGCCAGCAGCCCCGCCGGGATAGAGACCCAGTACTTC. The complete variable domain, with remaining parts taken from reference TRBV7-2 and TRBJ2-5, reads GAGVSQSPSNKVTEKGKDVELRCDPISGHTALYWYRQSLGQGLEFLIYFQGNSAPDKSGLPSDRFSAERTGGSVSTLTIQRTQQEDSAVYLCASSPAGIETQYFGPGTRLLVL.

The table lists this clonotype with a few counts. This rearrangement joins TRBV7-6 to TRBJ2-2; D possibly corresponds to TRBD2 (7 bases). In germline, CDR1 is SGHVS, CDR2 FNYEAQ. The CDR3 has 15 residues. V lost 3 bases and J 3 bases, leaving 11 bases between the germline ends. The CDR3 nucleotides are TGTGCCAGCAGCTTGAGGGGGGGCGACACCGGGGAGCTGTTTTTT. This sequence encodes CASSLRGGDTGELFF.

The chain carries TRBV7-3 and TRBJ2-4; D ambiguous. This CDR3 has 15 residues. Germline V gene sequence: CDR1 SGHTA, CDR2 FQGTGA. V was cut by 5 bases and J by 8 bases, with 19 bases left in between. The CDR3 region has the DNA TGTGCCAGCAGCGAAAAGGGCGGAGTTCGGGACATTCAGTACTTC. Translated, it gives CASSEKGGVRDIQYF.